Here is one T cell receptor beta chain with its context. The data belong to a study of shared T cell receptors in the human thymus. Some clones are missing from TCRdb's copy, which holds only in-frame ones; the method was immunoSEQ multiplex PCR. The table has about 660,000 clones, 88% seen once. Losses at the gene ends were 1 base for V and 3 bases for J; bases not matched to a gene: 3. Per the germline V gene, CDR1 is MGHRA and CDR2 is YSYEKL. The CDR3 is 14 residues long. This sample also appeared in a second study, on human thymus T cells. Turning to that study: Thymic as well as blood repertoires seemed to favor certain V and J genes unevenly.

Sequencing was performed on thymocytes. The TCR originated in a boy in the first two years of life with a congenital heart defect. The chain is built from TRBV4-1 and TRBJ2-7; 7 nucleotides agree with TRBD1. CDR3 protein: CASSQVRGNYEQYF. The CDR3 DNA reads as TGCGCCAGCAGCCAAGTCAGGGGGAACTACGAGCAGTACTTC.